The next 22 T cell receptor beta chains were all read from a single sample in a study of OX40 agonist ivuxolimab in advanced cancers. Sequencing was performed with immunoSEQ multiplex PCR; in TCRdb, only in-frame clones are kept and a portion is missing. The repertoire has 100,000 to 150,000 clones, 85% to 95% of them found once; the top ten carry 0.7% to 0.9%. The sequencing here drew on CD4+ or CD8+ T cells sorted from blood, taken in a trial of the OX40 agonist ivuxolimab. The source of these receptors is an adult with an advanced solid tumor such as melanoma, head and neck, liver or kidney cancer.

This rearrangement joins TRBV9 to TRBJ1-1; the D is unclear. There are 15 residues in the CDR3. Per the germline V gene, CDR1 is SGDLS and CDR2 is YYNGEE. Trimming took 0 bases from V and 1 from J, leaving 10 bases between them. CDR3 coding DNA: TGTGCCAGCAGCGTAGAATCGTCCCGGAACACTGAAGCTTTCTTT. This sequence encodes CASSVESSRNTEAFF.

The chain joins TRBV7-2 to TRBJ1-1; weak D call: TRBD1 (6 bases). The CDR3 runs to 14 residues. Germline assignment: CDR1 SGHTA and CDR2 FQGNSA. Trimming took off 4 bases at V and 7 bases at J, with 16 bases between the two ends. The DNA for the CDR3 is TGTGCCAGCAGCTCCGGGGGCCTGGCGGATGAAGCTTTCTTT. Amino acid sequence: CASSSGGLADEAFF.

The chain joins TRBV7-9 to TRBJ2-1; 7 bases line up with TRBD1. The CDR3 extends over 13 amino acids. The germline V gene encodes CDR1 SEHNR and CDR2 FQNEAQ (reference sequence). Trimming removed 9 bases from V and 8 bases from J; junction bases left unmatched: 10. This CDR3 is CASSVQGNDEQFF. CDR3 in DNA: TGTGCCAGTTCAGTACAGGGGAATGATGAGCAGTTCTTC. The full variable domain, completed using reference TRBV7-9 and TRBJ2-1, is DTGVSQNPRHKITKRGQNVTFRCDPISEHNRLYWYRQTLGQGPEFLTYFQNEAQLEKSRLLSDRFSAERPKGSFSTLEIQRTEQGDSAMYLCASSVQGNDEQFFGPGTRLTVL.

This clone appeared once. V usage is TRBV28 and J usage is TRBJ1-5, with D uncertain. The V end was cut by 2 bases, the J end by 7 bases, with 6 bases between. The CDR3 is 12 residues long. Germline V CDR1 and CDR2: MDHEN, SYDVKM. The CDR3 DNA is TGTGCCAGCAGTTTAAGATGGCAGCCCCAGCATTTT. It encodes CASSLRWQPQHF.

CDR3 DNA sequence: TGTGCCAGCAGCCCAATACCGGGACAGGGGGCATACGAGCAGTACTTC. Its protein product is CASSPIPGQGAYEQYF. The rearrangement joins TRBV9 to TRBJ2-7; TRBD1 agrees at 12 bases. Trimming cost V 4 bases and J 4 bases; bases outside gene matches: 9. This CDR3 comprises 16 residues. Germline V lookup: CDR1 SGDLS, CDR2 YYNGEE. Variable domain in full (rest from reference TRBV9 and TRBJ2-7): DSGVTQTPKHLITATGQRVTLRCSPRSGDLSVYWYQQSLDQGLQFLIQYYNGEERAKGNILERFSAQQFPDLHSELNLSSLELGDSALYFCASSPIPGQGAYEQYFGPGTRLTVT.

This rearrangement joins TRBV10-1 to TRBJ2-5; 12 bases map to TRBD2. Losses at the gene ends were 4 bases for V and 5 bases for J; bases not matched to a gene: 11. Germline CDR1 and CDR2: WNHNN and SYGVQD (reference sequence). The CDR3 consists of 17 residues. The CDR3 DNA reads TGCGCCAGCAGTGCTCAGGCTAGCGGGAGGGCCGAGGAGACCCAGTACTTC. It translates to CASSAQASGRAEETQYF.

The CDR3 region is CASSYSGRETYEQYF. Here the CDR3 DNA reads TGTGCCAGCAGTTACTCGGGAAGGGAAACCTACGAGCAGTACTTC. The chain combines TRBV6-6 with TRBJ2-7; D uncertain. Germline V lookup: CDR1 MNHNY, CDR2 SVGAGI (reference sequence). V lost 0 bases and J 2 bases, leaving 11 bases between the germline ends. This CDR3 comprises 15 residues.

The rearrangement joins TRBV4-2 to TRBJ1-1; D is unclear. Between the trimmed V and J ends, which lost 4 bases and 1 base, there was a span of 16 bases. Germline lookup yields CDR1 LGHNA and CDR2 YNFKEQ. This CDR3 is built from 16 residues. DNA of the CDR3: TGTGCCAGCAGCCCTAGCCCCACAGAGCAGAACACTGAAGCTTTCTTT. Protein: CASSPSPTEQNTEAFF.

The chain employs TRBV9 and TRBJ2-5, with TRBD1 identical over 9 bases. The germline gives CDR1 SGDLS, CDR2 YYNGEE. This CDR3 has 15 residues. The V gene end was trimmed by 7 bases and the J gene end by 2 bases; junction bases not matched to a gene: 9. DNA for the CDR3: TGTGCCAGCTCTCCCTCGGGACAGGGTCAAGAGACCCAGTACTTC. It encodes CASSPSGQGQETQYF.

The CDR3 region has the DNA TGTGCCAGCTCACCTCCGACTAGTTTTTACAATGAGCAGTTCTTC. Its translation is CASSPPTSFYNEQFF. This chain uses TRBV18 with TRBJ2-1; D possibly corresponds to TRBD2 (6 bases). The ends were cut back, 3 bases at V and 4 bases at J, with 13 bases in the middle. The CDR3 consists of 15 residues. CDR1 and CDR2 (germline): KGHSH, LQKENI.

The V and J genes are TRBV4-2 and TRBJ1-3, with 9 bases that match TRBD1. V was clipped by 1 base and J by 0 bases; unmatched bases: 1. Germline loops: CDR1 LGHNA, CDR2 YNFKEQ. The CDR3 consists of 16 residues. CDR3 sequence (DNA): TGTGCCAGCAGCCAAGGACAGGGGGTCTCTGGAAACACCATATATTTT. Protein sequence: CASSQGQGVSGNTIYF.

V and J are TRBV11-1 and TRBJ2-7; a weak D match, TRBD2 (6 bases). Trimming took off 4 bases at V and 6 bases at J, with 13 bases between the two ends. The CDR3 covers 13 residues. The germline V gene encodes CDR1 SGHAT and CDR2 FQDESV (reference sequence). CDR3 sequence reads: CASSSGGGFEQYF. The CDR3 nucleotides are TGTGCCAGCAGCTCCGGTGGGGGGTTCGAGCAGTACTTC. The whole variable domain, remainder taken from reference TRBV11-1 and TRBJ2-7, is EAEVAQSPRYKITEKSQAVAFWCDPISGHATLYWYRQILGQGPELLVQFQDESVVDDSQLPKDRFSAERLKGVDSTLKIQPAELGDSAMYLCASSSGGGFEQYFGPGTRLTVT.

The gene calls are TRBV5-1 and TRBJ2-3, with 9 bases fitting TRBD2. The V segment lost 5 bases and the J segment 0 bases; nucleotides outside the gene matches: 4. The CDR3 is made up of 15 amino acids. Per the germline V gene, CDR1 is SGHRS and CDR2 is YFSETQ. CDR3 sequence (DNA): TGCGCCAGCAGTACCCTAGCGGGGAGCACAGATACGCAGTATTTT. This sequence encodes CASSTLAGSTDTQYF.

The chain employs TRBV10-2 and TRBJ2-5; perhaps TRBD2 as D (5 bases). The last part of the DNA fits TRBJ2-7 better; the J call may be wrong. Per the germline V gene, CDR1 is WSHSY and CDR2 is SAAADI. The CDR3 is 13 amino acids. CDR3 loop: CASSEALGSEQYF. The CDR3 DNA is TGCGCCAGCAGTGAGGCACTAGGATCCGAGCAGTACTTC.

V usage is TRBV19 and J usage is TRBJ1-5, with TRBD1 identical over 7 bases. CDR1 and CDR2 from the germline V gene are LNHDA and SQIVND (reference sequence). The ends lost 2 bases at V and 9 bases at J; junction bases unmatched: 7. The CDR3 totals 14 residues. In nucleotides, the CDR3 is TGTGCCAGTAGTATAACAGGGGCCCGCGGGCCCCAGCATTTT. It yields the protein CASSITGARGPQHF.

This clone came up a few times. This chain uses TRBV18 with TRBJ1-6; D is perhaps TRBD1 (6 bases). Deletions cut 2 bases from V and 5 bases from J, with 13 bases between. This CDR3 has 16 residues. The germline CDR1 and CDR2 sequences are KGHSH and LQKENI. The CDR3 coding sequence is TGTGCCAGCTCACCAGCCCGGCAGGGGAATAATTCACCCCTCCACTTT. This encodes CASSPARQGNNSPLHF.

CDR3 DNA sequence: TGTGCCAGCAGTGGGCTGCCGAACACTGAAGCTTTCTTT. It specifies CASSGLPNTEAFF. The rearrangement joins TRBV6-6 to TRBJ1-1; D call uncertain. The CDR3 covers 13 residues. CDR1 is MNHNY, CDR2 SVGAGI, per germline (reference sequence). Trimming took off 5 bases at V and 1 base at J, with 8 bases between the two ends.

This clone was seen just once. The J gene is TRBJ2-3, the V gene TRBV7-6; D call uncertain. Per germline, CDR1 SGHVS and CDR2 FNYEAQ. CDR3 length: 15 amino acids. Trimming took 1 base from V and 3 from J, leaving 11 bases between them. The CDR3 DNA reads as TGTGCCAGCAGCTTAGTGGCGGTTATGACAGATACGCAGTATTTT. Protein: CASSLVAVMTDTQYF.

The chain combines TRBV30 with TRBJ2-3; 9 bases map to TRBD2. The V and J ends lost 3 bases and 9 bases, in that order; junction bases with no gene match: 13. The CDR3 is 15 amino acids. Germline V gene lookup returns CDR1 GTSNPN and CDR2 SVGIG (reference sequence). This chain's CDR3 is CAWRDSGSAVTTQYF. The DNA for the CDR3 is TGTGCCTGGAGGGATAGCGGGAGCGCAGTAACAACGCAGTATTTT.

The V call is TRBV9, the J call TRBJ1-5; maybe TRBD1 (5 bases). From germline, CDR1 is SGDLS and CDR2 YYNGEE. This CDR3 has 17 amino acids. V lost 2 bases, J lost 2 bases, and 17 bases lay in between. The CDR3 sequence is CASSVVDTGDGNQPQHF. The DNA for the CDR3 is TGTGCCAGCAGCGTCGTCGATACGGGGGACGGCAATCAGCCCCAGCATTTT.

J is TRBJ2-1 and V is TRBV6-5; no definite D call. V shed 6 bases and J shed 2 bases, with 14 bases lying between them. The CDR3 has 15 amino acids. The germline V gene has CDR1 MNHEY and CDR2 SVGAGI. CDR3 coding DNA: TGTGCCAGCAGCCGAAGCCAGAACCCCTACAATGAGCAGTTCTTC. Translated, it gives CASSRSQNPYNEQFF.

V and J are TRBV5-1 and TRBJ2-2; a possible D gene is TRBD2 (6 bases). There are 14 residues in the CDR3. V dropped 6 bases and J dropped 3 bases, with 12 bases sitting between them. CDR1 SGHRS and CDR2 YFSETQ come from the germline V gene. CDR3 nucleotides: TGCGCCAGCACGCGGGACTCTTACACCGGGGAGCTGTTTTTT. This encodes CASTRDSYTGELFF.